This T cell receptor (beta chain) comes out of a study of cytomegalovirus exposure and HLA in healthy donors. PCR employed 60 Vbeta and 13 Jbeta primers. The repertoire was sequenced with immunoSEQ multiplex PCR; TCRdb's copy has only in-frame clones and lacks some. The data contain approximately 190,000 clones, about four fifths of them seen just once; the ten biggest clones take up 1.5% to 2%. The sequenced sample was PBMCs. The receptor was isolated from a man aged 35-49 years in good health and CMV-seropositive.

CDR3 amino acids: CASSDTAGVSNEQFF. CDR3 DNA sequence: TGTGCCAGCAGTGACACAGCGGGAGTCTCAAATGAGCAGTTCTTC. The chain is built from TRBV6-4 and TRBJ2-1, with 8 bases that match TRBD2. The CDR3 runs 15 residues. V trimming: 2 bases; J trimming: 7 bases; junction bases outside the gene matches: 7. Germline CDR1 MRHNA, CDR2 SNTAGT.